This TCR beta chain stems from a study of blood T cell repertoires in COVID-19. CDR1 and CDR2 (germline): MDHEN, SYDVKM. V lost 5 bases, J lost 1 base, and 12 bases lay in between. This CDR3 region has 15 residues. Here immunoSEQ multiplex PCR was the method, and the copy in TCRdb shows in-frame clones only, minus some. The profile shows some 250,000 clones, about 89% of them singletons. V and J are TRBV28 and TRBJ1-5; weak D call: TRBD1 (6 bases). Sequencing was done on a sample of PBMCs or T cells enriched from blood (not recorded which). The receptor was isolated from a man aged 40-50 years who had recovered from COVID-19. CDR3 amino acids: CASSPAGVSNQPQHF. The CDR3 DNA sequence: TGTGCCAGCAGTCCGGCAGGGGTGAGCAATCAGCCCCAGCATTTT.